This T cell receptor (beta chain) was captured in a study of identical twins. The CDR3 loop spans 13 amino acids. V shed 5 bases and J shed 3 bases, with 11 bases lying between them. Germline loops: CDR1 LGHNT, CDR2 FRNRAP. TCRdb processed the 5' RACE reads anew with MiXCR; each CDR3 protein has one entry. In the table there are 650,000 to 750,000 distinct CDR3 sequences, about 20% of which are singletons. The sample was also reused in another study, on T cells expressing NK-cell markers. That report adds: Investigators obtained TCR beta repertoires from sorted CD3+CD56+NKG2C+, CD3+CD56+NKG2C- and CD3+CD56-NKG2C+ T cells.

Sequenced material: PBMCs. This chain joins TRBV12-5 and TRBJ2-7, with D perhaps matching TRBD2 (5 bases). The source is a young woman in good health. The CDR3 here is CASGMDRGYEQYF. CDR3 bases: TGTGCTAGTGGTATGGATCGGGGCTACGAGCAGTACTTC. Combining the CDR3 with reference TRBV12-5 and TRBJ2-7 gives the whole variable domain DARVTQTPRHKVTEMGQEVTMRCQPILGHNTVFWYRQTMMQGLELLAYFRNRAPLDDSGMPKDRFSAEMPDATLATLKIQPSEPRDSAVYFCASGMDRGYEQYFGPGTRLTVT.